This record concerns one T cell receptor (beta chain) sequence. The data were taken from a study of long-term antiretroviral therapy in people with HIV. In germline, CDR1 is SGHAT, CDR2 FQNNGV. The CDR3 is 15 residues long. The ends lost 5 bases at V and 8 bases at J; junction bases unmatched: 11. The assay used was immunoSEQ (version v3.0), run at survey level. Using immunoSEQ multiplex PCR, the repertoire was profiled, and TCRdb retains in-frame clones only, with some absent. The sample consists of around 32,000 clones, around 90% of them appearing once. This TCR was sampled from a man aged 45-65 years with HIV. This material consisted of unsorted PBMCs, taken 3.2 years before starting antiretroviral therapy. The gene calls are TRBV11-2 and TRBJ2-1; 8 positions match TRBD1. The chain's CDR3 is CASSRQDRVRDEQFF. CDR3 in DNA: TGTGCCAGCAGCCGACAGGACAGGGTTCGGGATGAGCAGTTCTTC.